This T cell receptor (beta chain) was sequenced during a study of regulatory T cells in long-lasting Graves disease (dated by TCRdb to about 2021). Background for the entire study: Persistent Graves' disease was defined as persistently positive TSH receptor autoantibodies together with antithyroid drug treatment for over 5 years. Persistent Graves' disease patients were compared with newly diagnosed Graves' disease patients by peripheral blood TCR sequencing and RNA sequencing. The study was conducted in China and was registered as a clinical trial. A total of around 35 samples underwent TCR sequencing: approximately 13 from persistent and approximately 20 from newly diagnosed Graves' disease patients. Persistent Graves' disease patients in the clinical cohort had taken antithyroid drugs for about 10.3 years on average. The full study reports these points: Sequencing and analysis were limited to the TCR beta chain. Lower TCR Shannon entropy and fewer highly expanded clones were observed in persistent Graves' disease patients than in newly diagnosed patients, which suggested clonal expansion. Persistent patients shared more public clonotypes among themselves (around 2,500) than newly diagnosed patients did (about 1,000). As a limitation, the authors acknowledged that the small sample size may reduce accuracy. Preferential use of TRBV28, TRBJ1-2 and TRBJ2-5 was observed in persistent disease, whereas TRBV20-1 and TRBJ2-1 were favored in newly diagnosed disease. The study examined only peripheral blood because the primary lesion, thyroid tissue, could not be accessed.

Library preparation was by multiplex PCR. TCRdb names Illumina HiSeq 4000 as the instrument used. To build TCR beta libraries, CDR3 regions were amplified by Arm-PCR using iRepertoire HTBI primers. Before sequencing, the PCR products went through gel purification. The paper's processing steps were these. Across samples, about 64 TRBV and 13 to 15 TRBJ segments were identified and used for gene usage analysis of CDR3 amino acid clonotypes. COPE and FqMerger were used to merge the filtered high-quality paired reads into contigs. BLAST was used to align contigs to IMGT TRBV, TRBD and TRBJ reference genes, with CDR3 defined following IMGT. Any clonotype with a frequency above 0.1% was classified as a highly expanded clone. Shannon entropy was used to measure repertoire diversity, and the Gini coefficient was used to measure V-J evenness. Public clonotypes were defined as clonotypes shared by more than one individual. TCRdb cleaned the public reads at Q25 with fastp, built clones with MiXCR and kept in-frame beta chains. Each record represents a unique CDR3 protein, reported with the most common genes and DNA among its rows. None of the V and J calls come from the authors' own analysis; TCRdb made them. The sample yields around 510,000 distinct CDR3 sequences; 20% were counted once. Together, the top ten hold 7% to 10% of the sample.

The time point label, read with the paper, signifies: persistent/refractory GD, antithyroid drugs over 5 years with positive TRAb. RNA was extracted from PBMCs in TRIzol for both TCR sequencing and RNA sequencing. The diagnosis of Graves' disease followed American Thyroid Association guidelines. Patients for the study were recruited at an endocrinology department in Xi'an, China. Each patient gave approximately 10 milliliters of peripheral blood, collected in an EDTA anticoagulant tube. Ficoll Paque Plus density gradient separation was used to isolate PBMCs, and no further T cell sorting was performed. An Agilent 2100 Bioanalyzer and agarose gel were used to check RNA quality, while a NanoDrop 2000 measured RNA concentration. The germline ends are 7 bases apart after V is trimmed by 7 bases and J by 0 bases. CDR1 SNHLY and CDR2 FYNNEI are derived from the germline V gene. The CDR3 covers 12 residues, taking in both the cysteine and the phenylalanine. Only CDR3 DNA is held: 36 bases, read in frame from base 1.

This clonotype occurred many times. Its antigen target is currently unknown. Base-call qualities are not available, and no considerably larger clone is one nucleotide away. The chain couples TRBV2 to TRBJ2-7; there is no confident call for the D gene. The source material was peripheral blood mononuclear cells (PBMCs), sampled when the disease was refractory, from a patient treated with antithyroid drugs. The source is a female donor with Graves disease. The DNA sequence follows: TGTGCCAGCATATCGGGCTCCTACGAGCAGTACTTC. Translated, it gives CASISGSYEQYF.